This T cell receptor beta chain originates from a study of blood T cells in healthy people across ages. Together with a sample-barcoded 5' primer, a J-beta primer mix was included in a second PCR lasting about 7 to 11 cycles. Via MiXCR, TCRdb re-called the 5' RACE reads, giving one row per CDR3 protein. The repertoire holds 800,000 to 950,000 distinct CDR3 sequences, around 29% seen once, with roughly 10% in the top ten. Ten or more counts support this clonotype. Germline V CDR1 and CDR2: MDHEN, SYDVKM. The CDR3 loop spans 15 amino acids. The V gene end was trimmed by 5 bases and the J gene end by 4 bases; junction bases not matched to a gene: 10. A further study also used this sample, focusing on T cells of mothers and their children.

Sequencing input: blood. The source is a woman in her 40s in good health. The J gene is TRBJ2-5, the V gene TRBV28; 7 positions match TRBD2. The CDR3 nucleotides read TGTGCCAGCAGTCGAGGGACTATCCTATCAGAGACCCAGTACTTC. This gives the protein CASSRGTILSETQYF.